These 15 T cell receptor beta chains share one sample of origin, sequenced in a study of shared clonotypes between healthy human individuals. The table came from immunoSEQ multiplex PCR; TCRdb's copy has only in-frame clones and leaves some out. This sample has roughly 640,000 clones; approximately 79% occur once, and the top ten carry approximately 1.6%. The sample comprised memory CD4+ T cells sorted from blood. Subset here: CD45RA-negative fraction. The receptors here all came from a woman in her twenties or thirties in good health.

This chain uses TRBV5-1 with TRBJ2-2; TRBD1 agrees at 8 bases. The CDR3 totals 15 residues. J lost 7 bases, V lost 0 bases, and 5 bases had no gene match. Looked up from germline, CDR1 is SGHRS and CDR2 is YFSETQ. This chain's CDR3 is CASSLAQGAIGELFF. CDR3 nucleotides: TGCGCCAGCAGCTTGGCGCAGGGGGCAATCGGGGAGCTGTTTTTT.

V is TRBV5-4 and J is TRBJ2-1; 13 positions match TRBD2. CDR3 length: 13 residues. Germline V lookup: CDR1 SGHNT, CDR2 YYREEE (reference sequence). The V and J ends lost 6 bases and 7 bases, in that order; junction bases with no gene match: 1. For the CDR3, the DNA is TGTGCCAGCAAGACTAGCGGGAGGAATGAGCAGTTCTTC. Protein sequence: CASKTSGRNEQFF. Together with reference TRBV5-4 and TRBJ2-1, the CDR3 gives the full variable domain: ETGVTQSPTHLIKTRGQQVTLRCSSQSGHNTVSWYQQALGQGPQFIFQYYREEENGRGNFPPRFSGLQFPNYSSELNVNALELDDSALYLCASKTSGRNEQFFGPGTRLTVL.

In DNA, the CDR3 is TGTGCCAGCAGCTTCCGGGACAGCAATCAGCCCCAGCATTTT. This sequence encodes CASSFRDSNQPQHF. The chain is built from TRBV7-8 and TRBJ1-5; possible D gene TRBD1, 5 bases. The CDR3 covers 14 residues. Germline values: CDR1 SGHVS, CDR2 FQNEAQ. V shed 3 bases and J shed 1 base, with 7 bases lying between them.

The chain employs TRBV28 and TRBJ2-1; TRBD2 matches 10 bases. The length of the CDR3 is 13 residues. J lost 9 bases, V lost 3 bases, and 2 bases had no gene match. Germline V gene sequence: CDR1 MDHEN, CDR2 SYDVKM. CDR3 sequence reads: CASSFGLAVEQFF. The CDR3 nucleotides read TGTGCCAGCAGTTTCGGACTAGCGGTTGAGCAGTTCTTC.

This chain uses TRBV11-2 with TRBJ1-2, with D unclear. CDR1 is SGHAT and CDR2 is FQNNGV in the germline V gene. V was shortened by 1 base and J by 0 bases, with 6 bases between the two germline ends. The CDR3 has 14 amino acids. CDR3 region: CASSLGSANYGYTF. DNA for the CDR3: TGTGCCAGCAGCTTAGGGTCAGCTAACTATGGCTACACCTTC. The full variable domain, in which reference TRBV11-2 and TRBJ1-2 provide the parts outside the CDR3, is EAGVAQSPRYKIIEKRQSVAFWCNPISGHATLYWYQQILGQGPKLLIQFQNNGVVDDSQLPKDRFSAERLKGVDSTLKIQPAKLEDSAVYLCASSLGSANYGYTFGSGTRLTVV.

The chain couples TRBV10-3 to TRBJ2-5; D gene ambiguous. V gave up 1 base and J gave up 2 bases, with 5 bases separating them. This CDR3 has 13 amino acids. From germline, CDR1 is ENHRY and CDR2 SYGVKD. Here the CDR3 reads CAISEFGQETQYF. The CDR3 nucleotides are TGTGCCATCAGTGAGTTTGGACAAGAGACCCAGTACTTC.

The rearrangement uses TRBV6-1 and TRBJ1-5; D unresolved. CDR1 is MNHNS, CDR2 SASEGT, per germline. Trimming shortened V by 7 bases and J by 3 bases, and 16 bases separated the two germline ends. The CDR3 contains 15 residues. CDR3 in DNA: TGTGCCAGCACCAATGGGCCCGAAGCCAATCAGCCCCAGCATTTT. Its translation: CASTNGPEANQPQHF.

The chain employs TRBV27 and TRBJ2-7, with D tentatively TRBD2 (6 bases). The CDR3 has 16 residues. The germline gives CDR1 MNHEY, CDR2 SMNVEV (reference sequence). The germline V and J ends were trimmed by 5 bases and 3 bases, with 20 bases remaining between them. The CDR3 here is CASSPTTSGRYYEQYF. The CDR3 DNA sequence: TGTGCCAGCAGTCCAACCACCAGCGGGCGGTACTACGAGCAGTACTTC.

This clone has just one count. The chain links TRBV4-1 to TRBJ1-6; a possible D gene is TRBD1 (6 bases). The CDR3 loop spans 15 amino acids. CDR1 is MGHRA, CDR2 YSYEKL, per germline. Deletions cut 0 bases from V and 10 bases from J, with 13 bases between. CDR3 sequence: CASSQDLTGPSPLHF. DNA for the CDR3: TGCGCCAGCAGCCAAGATCTGACAGGTCCGTCACCCCTCCACTTT.

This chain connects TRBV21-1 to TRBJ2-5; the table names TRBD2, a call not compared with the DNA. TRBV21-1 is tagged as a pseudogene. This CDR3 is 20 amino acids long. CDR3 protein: CASSHLRSLYSEVLQETQYF. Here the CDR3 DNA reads TGTGCCAGCAGCCACCTGAGATCTTTGTATTCAGAGGTTCTTCAAGAGACCCAGTACTTC.

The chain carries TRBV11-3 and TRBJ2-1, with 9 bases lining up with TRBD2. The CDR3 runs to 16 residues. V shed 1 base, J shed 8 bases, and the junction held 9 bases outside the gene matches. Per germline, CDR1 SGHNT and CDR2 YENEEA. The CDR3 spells CASSLGGGRASHEQFF. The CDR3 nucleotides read TGTGCCAGCAGCTTAGGCGGCGGGAGGGCCAGCCATGAGCAGTTCTTC.

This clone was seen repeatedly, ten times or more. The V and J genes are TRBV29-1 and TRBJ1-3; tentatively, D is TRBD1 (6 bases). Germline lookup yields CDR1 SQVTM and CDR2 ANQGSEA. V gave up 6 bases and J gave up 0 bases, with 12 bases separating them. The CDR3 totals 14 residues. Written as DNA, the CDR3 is TGCAGCGTAAAACAGGGTAACTCTGGAAACACCATATATTTT. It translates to CSVKQGNSGNTIYF.

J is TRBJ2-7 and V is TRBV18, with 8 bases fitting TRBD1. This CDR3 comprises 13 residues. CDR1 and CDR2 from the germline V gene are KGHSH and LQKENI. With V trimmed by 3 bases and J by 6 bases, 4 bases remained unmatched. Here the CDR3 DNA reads TGTGCCAGCTCACCGGGACAGGCCCGCGAGCAGTACTTC. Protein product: CASSPGQAREQYF.

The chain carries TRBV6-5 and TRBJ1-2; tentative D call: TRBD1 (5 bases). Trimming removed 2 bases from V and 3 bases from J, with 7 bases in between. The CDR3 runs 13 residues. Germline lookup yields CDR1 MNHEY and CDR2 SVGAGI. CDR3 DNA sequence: TGTGCCAGCAGTTACGGGGGGTACTATGGCTACACCTTC. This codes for CASSYGGYYGYTF.

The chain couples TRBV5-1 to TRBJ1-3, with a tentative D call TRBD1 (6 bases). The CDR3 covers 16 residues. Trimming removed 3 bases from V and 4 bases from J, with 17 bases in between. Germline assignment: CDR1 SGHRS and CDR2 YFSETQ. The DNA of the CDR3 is TGCGCCAGCAGCTCCCGAACAGGGCTTTCAGGAAACACCATATATTTT. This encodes CASSSRTGLSGNTIYF.